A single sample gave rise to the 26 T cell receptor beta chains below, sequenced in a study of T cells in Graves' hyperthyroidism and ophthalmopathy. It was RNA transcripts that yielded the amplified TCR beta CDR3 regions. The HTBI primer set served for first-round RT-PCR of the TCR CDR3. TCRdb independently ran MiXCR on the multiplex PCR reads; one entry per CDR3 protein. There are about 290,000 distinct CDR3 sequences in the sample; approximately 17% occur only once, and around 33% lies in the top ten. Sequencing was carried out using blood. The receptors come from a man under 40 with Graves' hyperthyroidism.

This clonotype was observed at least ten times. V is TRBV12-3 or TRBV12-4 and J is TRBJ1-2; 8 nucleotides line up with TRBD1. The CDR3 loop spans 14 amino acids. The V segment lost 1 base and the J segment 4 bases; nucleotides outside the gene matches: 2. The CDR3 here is CASSLGQGRYGYTF. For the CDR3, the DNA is TGTGCCAGCAGTTTAGGACAGGGGCGCTATGGCTACACCTTC.

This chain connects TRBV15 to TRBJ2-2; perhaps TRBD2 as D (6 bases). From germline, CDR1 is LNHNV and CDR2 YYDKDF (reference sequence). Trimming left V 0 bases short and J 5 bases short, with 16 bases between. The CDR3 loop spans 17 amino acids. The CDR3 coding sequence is TGTGCCACCAGCAGAGATTTTAGCGGCCCTGGGACCGGGGAGCTGTTTTTT. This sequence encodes CATSRDFSGPGTGELFF.

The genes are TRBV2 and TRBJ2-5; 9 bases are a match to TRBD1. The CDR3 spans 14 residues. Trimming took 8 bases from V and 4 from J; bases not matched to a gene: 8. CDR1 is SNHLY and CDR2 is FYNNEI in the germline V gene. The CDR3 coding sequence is TGTGCCAGCGGGCCCGGGACAGGGAGAGAGACCCAGTACTTC. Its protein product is CASGPGTGRETQYF.

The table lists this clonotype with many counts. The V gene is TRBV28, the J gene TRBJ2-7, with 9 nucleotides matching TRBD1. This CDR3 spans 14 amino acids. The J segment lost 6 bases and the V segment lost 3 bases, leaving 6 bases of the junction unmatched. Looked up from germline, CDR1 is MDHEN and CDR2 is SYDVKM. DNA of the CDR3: TGTGCCAGCAGTTTGGGGGACAGGGAAGGCGAGCAGTACTTC. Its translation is CASSLGDREGEQYF.

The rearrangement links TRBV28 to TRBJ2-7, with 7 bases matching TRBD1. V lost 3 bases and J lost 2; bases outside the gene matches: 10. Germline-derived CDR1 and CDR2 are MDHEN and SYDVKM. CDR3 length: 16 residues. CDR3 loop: CASSFSHRGRTYEQYF. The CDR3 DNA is TGTGCCAGCAGTTTCTCGCACAGGGGACGAACCTACGAGCAGTACTTC.

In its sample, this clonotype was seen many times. CDR3 residues: CASNPLGQGDTEAFF. The DNA for the CDR3 is TGTGCCAGCAACCCTCTCGGACAGGGAGACACTGAAGCTTTCTTT. The chain carries TRBV28 and TRBJ1-1; 8 bases line up with TRBD1. After removal of 7 bases from V and 3 bases from J, the junction contained 10 bases not matched to a gene. Germline V gives CDR1 MDHEN, CDR2 SYDVKM. This CDR3 contains 15 residues.

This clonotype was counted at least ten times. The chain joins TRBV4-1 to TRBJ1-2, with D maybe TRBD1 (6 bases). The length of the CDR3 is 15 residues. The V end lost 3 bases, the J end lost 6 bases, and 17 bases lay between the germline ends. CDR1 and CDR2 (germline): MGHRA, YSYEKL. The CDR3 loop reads CASSQGEGGSHGYTF. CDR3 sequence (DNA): TGCGCCAGCAGCCAGGGGGAGGGGGGTTCCCATGGCTACACCTTC.

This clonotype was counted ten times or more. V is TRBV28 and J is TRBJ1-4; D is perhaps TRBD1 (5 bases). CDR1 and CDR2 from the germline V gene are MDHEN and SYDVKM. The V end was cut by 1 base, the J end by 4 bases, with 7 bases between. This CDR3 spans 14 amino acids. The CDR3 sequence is CASSLSRDNEKLFF. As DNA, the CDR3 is TGTGCCAGCAGTTTATCCAGGGATAATGAAAAACTGTTTTTT.

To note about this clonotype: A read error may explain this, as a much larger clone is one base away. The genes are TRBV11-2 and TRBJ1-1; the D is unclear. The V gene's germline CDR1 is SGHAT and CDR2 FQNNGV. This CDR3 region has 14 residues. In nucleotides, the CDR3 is TGTGCCAGCAGCTTAGATTCAAAGCCTCTTGAAGTTTTCTTT. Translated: CASSLDSKPLEVFF.

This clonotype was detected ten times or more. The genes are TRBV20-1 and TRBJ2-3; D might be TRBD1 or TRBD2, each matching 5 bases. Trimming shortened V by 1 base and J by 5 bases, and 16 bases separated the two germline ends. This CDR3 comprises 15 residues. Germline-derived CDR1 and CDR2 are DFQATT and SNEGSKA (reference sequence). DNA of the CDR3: TGCAGTGCTAGAGCGCGAGGGTATGGACAAGATACGCAGTATTTT. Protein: CSARARGYGQDTQYF.

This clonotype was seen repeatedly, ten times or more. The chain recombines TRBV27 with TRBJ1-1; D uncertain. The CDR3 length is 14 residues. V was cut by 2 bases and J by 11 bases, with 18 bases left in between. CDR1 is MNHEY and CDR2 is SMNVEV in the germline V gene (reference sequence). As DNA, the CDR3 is TGTGCCAGCAGTTTAGGCGTGAGAGGTACACGGGCTTTCTTT. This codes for CASSLGVRGTRAFF.

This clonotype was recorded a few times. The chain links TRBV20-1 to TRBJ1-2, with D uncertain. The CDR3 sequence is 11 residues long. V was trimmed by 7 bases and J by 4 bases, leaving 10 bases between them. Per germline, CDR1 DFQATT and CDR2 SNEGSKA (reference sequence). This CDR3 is CSVPKTYGYTF. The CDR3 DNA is TGCAGTGTTCCCAAGACCTATGGCTACACCTTC.

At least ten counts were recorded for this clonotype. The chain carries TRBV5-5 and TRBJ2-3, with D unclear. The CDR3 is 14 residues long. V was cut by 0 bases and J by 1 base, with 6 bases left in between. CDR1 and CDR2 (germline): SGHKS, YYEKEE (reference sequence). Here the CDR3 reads CASSLGWGTDTQYF. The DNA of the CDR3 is TGTGCCAGCAGCTTGGGCTGGGGCACAGATACGCAGTATTTT.

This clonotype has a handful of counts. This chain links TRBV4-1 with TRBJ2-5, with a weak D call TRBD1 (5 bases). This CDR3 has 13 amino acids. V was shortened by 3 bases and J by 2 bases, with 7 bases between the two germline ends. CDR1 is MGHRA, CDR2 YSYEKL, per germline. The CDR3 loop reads CASSQGLQETQYF. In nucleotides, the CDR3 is TGCGCCAGCAGCCAGGGGCTTCAAGAGACCCAGTACTTC.

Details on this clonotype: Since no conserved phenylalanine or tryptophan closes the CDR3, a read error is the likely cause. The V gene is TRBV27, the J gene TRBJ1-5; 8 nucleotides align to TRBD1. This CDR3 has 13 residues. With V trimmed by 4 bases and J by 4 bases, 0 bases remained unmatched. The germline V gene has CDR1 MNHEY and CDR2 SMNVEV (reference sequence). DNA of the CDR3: TGTGCCAGCAGTTGGACAGGGAATCAGCCCCAGCATTCT. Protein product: CASSWTGNQPQHS.

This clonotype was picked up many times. The CDR3 loop is CASSYEPASTDTQYF. The CDR3 nucleotides read TGTGCCAGCAGCTACGAGCCGGCAAGCACAGATACGCAGTATTTT. This chain connects TRBV9 to TRBJ2-3, with unresolved D. Trimming took off 4 bases at V and 0 bases at J, with 12 bases between the two ends. The CDR3 spans 15 residues. Per the germline V gene, CDR1 is SGDLS and CDR2 is YYNGEE.

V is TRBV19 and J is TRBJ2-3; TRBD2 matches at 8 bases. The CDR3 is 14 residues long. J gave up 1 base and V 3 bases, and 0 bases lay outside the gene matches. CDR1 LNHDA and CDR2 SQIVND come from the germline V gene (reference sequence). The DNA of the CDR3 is TGTGCCAGTAGTATCGGGGGGGGCACAGATACGCAGTATTTT. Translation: CASSIGGGTDTQYF.

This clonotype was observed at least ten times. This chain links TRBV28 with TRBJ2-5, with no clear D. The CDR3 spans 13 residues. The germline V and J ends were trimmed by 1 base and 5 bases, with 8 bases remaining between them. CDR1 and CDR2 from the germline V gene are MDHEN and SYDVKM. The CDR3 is CASSLYGQETQYF. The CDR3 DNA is TGTGCCAGCAGTTTATATGGGCAGGAGACCCAGTACTTC.

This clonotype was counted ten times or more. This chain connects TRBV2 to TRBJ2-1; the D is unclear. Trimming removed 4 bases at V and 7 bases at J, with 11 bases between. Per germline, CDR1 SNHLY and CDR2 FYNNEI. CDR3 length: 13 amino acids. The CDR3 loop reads CASSADSVNEQFF. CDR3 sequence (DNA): TGTGCCAGCAGTGCCGACTCGGTGAATGAGCAGTTCTTC.

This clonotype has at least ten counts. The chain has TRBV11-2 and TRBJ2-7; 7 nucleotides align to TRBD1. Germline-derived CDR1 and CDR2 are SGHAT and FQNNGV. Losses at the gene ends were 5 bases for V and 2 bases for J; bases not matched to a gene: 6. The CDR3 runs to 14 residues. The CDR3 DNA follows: TGTGCCAGCAGCGCACGGACAGGACCCTACGAGCAGTACTTC. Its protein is CASSARTGPYEQYF.

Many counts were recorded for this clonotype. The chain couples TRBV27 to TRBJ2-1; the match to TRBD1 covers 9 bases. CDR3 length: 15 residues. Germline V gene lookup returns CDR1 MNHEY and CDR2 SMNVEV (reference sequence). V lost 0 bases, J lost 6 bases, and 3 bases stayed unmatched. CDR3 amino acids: CASSLSGQGPNEQFF. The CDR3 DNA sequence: TGTGCCAGCAGTTTATCGGGACAGGGTCCCAATGAGCAGTTCTTC.

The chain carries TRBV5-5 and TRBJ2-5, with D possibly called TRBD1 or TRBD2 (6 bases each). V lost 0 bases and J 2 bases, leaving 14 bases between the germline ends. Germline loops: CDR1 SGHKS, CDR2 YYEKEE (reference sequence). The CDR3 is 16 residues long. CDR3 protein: CASSLGTGARQETQYF. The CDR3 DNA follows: TGTGCCAGCAGCTTGGGGACGGGGGCGCGGCAAGAGACCCAGTACTTC.

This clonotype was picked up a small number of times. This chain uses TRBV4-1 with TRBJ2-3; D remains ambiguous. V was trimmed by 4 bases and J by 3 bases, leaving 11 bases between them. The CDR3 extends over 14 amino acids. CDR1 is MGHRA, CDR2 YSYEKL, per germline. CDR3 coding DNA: TGCGCCAGCAGCCCTGCGACCCGTACAGATACGCAGTATTTT. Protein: CASSPATRTDTQYF.

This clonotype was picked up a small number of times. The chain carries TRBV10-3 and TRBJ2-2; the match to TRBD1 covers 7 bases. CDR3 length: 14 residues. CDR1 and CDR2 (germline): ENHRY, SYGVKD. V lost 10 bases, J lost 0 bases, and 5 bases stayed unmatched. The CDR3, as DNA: TGTGCCACCGAGACAGGGTCGAACACCGGGGAGCTGTTTTTT. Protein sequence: CATETGSNTGELFF.

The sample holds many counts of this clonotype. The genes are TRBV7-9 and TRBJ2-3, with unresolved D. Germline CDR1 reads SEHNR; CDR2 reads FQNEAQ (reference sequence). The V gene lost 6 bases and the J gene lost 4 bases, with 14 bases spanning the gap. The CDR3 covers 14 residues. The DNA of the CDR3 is TGTGCCAGCAGTACTGCTACCCCTCCAGATACGCAGTATTTT. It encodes CASSTATPPDTQYF.

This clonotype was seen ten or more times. The CDR3 loop reads CASSLSAGYTDTQYF. The CDR3 DNA reads TGTGCCAGCAGCTTATCCGCGGGGTACACAGATACGCAGTATTTT. The chain is built from TRBV7-2 and TRBJ2-3; D is possibly TRBD2 (6 bases). CDR3 size: 15 residues. The V gene's germline CDR1 is SGHTA and CDR2 FQGNSA. Trimming shortened V by 2 bases and J by 2 bases, and 11 bases separated the two germline ends.